This passage covers 2 T cell receptor beta chains from one sample sequenced in a study of neurological immune-mediated disorders. TCRdb fed the 5' RACE reads into MiXCR, producing one record per CDR3 protein. The sample has approximately 40,000 distinct CDR3 sequences; 3% to 4% are singletons. The specimen sequenced was PBMCs. Receptors originate from a man aged 30-40 years with multiple sclerosis.

This clonotype was seen many times. The chain uses TRBV29-1 and TRBJ2-7; a possible D gene is TRBD2 (7 bases). This CDR3 has 15 amino acids. Germline CDR1 is SQVTM and CDR2 is ANQGSEA. Deletions cut 8 bases from V and 2 bases from J, with 22 bases between. This CDR3 reads CSCKFAGANPYEQYF. The CDR3 bases are TGCAGCTGCAAATTCGCGGGGGCGAATCCCTACGAGCAGTACTTC.

This clonotype was detected a few times. The chain is built from TRBV5-8 and TRBJ1-5, with 10 bases fitting TRBD1. J was trimmed by 4 bases and V by 4 bases; bases with no gene match: 5. The CDR3 is 15 amino acids. Germline CDR1 is SGHTS and CDR2 is YDEGEE. The CDR3 DNA reads TGTGCCAGCAGCCCCGGGACAGGGGATAATCAGCCCCAGCATTTT. Amino acid sequence: CASSPGTGDNQPQHF.